The T cell receptor beta chain under discussion was sequenced for a study of shared clonotypes between healthy human individuals. As regards this clone: The antigen remains undetermined. The same CDR3 also results from other DNA sequences found in this sample.

Only CD45RO-negative cells positively selected for CCR7 counted as naive CD8 cells, so terminally differentiated effector memory CD45RA+ cells were excluded. General study points: With several donors compared, roughly 5% of naive CD4 clonotypes were shared.

Deletions cut 0 bases from V and 5 bases from J, with 7 bases between. The CDR3 loop spans 13 amino acids. Germline V CDR1 and CDR2: MGHRA, YSYEKL. Some clones are missing from TCRdb's copy, which holds only in-frame ones; the method was immunoSEQ multiplex PCR. The table records under 2,000,000 clones, approximately 94% of them present only once. This clonotype was obtained from a man younger than 35 in good health. This chain uses TRBV4-1 with TRBJ2-5; D not resolved. Sequenced: naive CD8+ T cells sorted from blood. The CDR3 sequence is CASSQDSEETQYF. The CDR3 region has the DNA TGCGCCAGCAGCCAAGACAGTGAGGAGACCCAGTACTTC.